Reported below is one T cell receptor beta chain. This specimen comes from a study of CD4+ T cells in melanoma. The method was immunoSEQ multiplex PCR; TCRdb's version includes in-frame clones alone and lacks a portion of them. The data contain about 6,600 clones, 69% of them singletons. The origin of this receptor is a human donor with melanoma. Sequenced: cells from a culture (not recorded whether cultured in vitro).

The CDR3 coding sequence is TGCGCCAGCAGCGAACTAGCGGCGGGCATACAGGAGCAGTTCTTC. Amino acids: CASSELAAGIQEQFF. The rearrangement links TRBV10-2 to TRBJ2-1; TRBD2 agrees at 8 bases. V was pared by 6 bases and J by 10 bases, with 14 bases of the junction left unmatched. CDR3 length: 15 residues. Germline V gene sequence: CDR1 WSHSY, CDR2 SAAADI.